The text below deals with one T cell receptor (beta chain). The antigen is unknown. This sample was included in a study of cytomegalovirus exposure and HLA in healthy donors. Study-level findings and limits: According to a later analysis, most TCR beta chains associated with CMV appeared HLA-restricted. Sequencing had likely introduced a cluster of highly shared sequence variants as an artifact. In vitro work confirmed that a few CMV-associated chains recognize CMV antigens.

The CDR3 spans 17 residues. Losses at the gene ends were 0 bases for V and 5 bases for J; bases not matched to a gene: 10. CDR1 MGHRA and CDR2 YSYEKL come from the germline V gene. Use of 60 Vbeta and 13 Jbeta primers characterized the PCR. This table comes from immunoSEQ multiplex PCR, and its TCRdb copy is limited to in-frame clones, with some not included. The repertoire includes fewer than 300,000 clones, about nine tenths of them detected once, and roughly 4% sits in the top ten. The sequenced material came from PBMCs. The TCR originated in a middle-aged man in good health and CMV-seropositive. V is TRBV4-1 and J is TRBJ2-7; 10 positions match TRBD1. CDR3 DNA: TGCGCCAGCAGCCAAGATCGGGGACAGGGGATTTACGACGAGCAGTACTTC. It encodes CASSQDRGQGIYDEQYF.